The 28 T cell receptor beta chains given below trace back to one sample, sequenced in a study of cytomegalovirus exposure and HLA in healthy donors. Primers for the PCR totalled 60 Vbeta and 13 Jbeta. Data came from immunoSEQ multiplex PCR; TCRdb stores just in-frame clones and leaves some out. The sample includes about 190,000 clones, around 75% of them seen just once. Sequencing used PBMCs. These TCRs come from a woman aged 25 to 39 in good health and CMV-seronegative.

The V gene is TRBV5-4, the J gene TRBJ2-7; 11 positions agree with TRBD2. Trimming removed 3 bases from V and 5 bases from J; junction bases left unmatched: 7. The CDR3 sequence is 15 residues long. Germline CDR1 reads SGHNT; CDR2 reads YYREEE (reference sequence). The CDR3: CASSSTSGRIDEQYF. As DNA, the CDR3 is TGTGCCAGCAGCTCTACTAGCGGGAGAATCGACGAGCAGTACTTC. Filled out from reference TRBV5-4 and TRBJ2-7, the complete variable domain reads ETGVTQSPTHLIKTRGQQVTLRCSSQSGHNTVSWYQQALGQGPQFIFQYYREEENGRGNFPPRFSGLQFPNYSSELNVNALELDDSALYLCASSSTSGRIDEQYFGPGTRLTVT.

The chain links TRBV27 to TRBJ1-2, with D perhaps TRBD1 (6 bases). The germline gives CDR1 MNHEY, CDR2 SMNVEV (reference sequence). This CDR3 comprises 14 residues. Trimming took 6 bases from V and 4 from J, leaving 15 bases between them. The CDR3 loop is CASSPQGGVYGYTF. In nucleotides, the CDR3 is TGTGCCAGCAGCCCACAGGGAGGGGTCTATGGCTACACCTTC.

This clone was picked up a small number of times. This sample includes further DNA sequences coding for the same CDR3. V and J are TRBV6-5 and TRBJ2-7; possibly TRBD1 for D (6 bases). The germline gives CDR1 MNHEY, CDR2 SVGAGI. CDR3 length equals 14 residues. V was shortened by 5 bases and J by 0 bases, with 11 bases between the two germline ends. The CDR3 sequence: CASSDRDTSYEQYF. As DNA, the CDR3 is TGTGCCAGCAGTGACCGGGACACCTCCTACGAGCAGTACTTC.

The chain couples TRBV19 to TRBJ2-2; 10 bases match TRBD2. Germline assignment: CDR1 LNHDA and CDR2 SQIVND (reference sequence). J was trimmed by 4 bases and V by 5 bases; bases with no gene match: 4. This CDR3 is built from 15 residues. CDR3 bases: TGTGCCAGTAGTCCTAGCGGGAGAAGCACCGGGGAGCTGTTTTTT. Residues: CASSPSGRSTGELFF.

This clone was detected only once. This chain links TRBV5-1 with TRBJ2-5; 7 nucleotides line up with TRBD2. V dropped 1 base and J dropped 4; count of bases not matched to a gene: 7. The CDR3 loop spans 15 amino acids. Germline values: CDR1 SGHRS, CDR2 YFSETQ. Written as DNA, the CDR3 is TGCGCCAGCAGCTTGAGTGGGGGGGGTTTAGAGACCCAGTACTTC. It translates to CASSLSGGGLETQYF.

This clone was seen a handful of times. The chain employs TRBV18 and TRBJ2-7; D perhaps matches TRBD1 (5 bases). Germline assignment: CDR1 KGHSH and CDR2 LQKENI. Trimming stripped 4 bases from V and 1 base from J, with 11 bases between. The CDR3 totals 14 residues. CDR3 bases: TGTGCCAGCTCACGACGCCAGGGTTCCTACGAGCAGTACTTC. It is translated as CASSRRQGSYEQYF.

The chain employs TRBV19 and TRBJ2-7, with TRBD2 matching 7 bases. From germline, CDR1 is LNHDA and CDR2 SQIVND (reference sequence). V lost 8 bases and J lost 3; bases outside the gene matches: 10. This CDR3 region has 14 residues. The CDR3 here is CASSKSGDNYEQYF. CDR3 DNA sequence: TGTGCCAGTTCGAAAAGCGGGGATAACTACGAGCAGTACTTC.

The CDR3 coding sequence is TGTGCCAGCAGCTCGGGGAGCTATGGCTACACCTTC. Translating gives CASSSGSYGYTF. The chain employs TRBV7-3 and TRBJ1-2; D ambiguous. The germline V gene has CDR1 SGHTA and CDR2 FQGTGA. CDR3 size: 12 residues. Trimming shortened V by 4 bases and J by 4 bases, and 7 bases separated the two germline ends.

The J gene is TRBJ1-1, the V gene TRBV19; D is unclear. Trimming left V 5 bases short and J 4 bases short, with 20 bases between. The V gene's germline CDR1 is LNHDA and CDR2 SQIVND (reference sequence). The CDR3 has 16 amino acids. CDR3 nucleotides: TGTGCCAGTAGTTCCTCTTCCGAACCGAGAGGCACTGAAGCTTTCTTT. It codes for CASSSSSEPRGTEAFF.

This chain joins TRBV7-9 and TRBJ2-3; TRBD1 aligns across 9 bases. Unmatched junction bases numbered 12, after V lost 1 base and J lost 4 bases. Germline CDR1 and CDR2: SEHNR and FQNEAQ (reference sequence). This CDR3 has 18 amino acids. CDR3 protein: CASSLVGLGTGIADTQYF. As DNA, the CDR3 is TGTGCCAGCAGCTTAGTAGGACTGGGGACAGGGATTGCAGATACGCAGTATTTT.

This clone has a handful of counts. This chain joins TRBV27 and TRBJ2-4, with 15 nucleotides matching TRBD2. This CDR3 is built from 18 residues. The trim removed 4 bases at V and 3 bases at J, leaving 7 bases unmatched. Germline V CDR1 and CDR2: MNHEY, SMNVEV (reference sequence). The DNA for the CDR3 is TGTGCCAGCAGTTCGGGACTAGCGGGAGGTCTAAACAAAAACATTCAGTACTTC. It specifies CASSSGLAGGLNKNIQYF.

V usage is TRBV10-1 and J usage is TRBJ2-7, with 9 positions matching TRBD2. Germline loops: CDR1 WNHNN, CDR2 SYGVQD (reference sequence). J was trimmed by 8 bases and V by 5 bases; bases with no gene match: 22. There are 18 residues in the CDR3. CDR3: CASSYPIHRGLAEKQQYF. The CDR3 DNA reads as TGCGCCAGCAGTTACCCGATTCACCGGGGACTAGCAGAGAAGCAGCAGTACTTC.

The table lists this clone with a few counts. The CDR3 DNA reads TGTGCCAGCAGTGAGGGCAGGGTAAGCACAGATACGCAGTATTTT. As protein: CASSEGRVSTDTQYF. The chain has TRBV2 and TRBJ2-3; tentatively, D is TRBD1 (5 bases). Germline CDR1 and CDR2: SNHLY and FYNNEI. V lost 3 bases and J lost 0, with 10 bases in between. The CDR3 is 15 amino acids.

V usage is TRBV7-9 and J usage is TRBJ2-7, with 8 bases fitting TRBD1. V shed 5 bases and J 3 bases; nucleotides not matched to a gene: 3. The length of the CDR3 is 13 residues. CDR1 is SEHNR and CDR2 is FQNEAQ in the germline V gene (reference sequence). CDR3 in amino acids: CASSPQGVYEQYF. The CDR3 nucleotides read TGTGCCAGCAGCCCACAGGGGGTCTACGAGCAGTACTTC.

The V and J genes are TRBV7-8 and TRBJ2-5; tentative D call: TRBD1 (5 bases). The CDR3 is 16 residues long. The V gene lost 5 bases and the J gene lost 5 bases, with 21 bases spanning the gap. Germline V lookup: CDR1 SGHVS, CDR2 FQNEAQ. Here the CDR3 reads CASSPQAAGSGETQYF. CDR3 coding DNA: TGTGCCAGCAGCCCCCAGGCCGCAGGGTCCGGGGAGACCCAGTACTTC.

Details on this clone: This specimen includes other DNA sequences encoding the same CDR3. CDR3 bases: TGTGCCAGCAGCTTAACGGGGAATCAGCCCCAGCATTTT. Encoded protein: CASSLTGNQPQHF. The rearrangement joins TRBV7-9 to TRBJ1-5; D remains ambiguous. Germline values: CDR1 SEHNR, CDR2 FQNEAQ (reference sequence). Between the trimmed V and J ends, which lost 2 bases and 4 bases, there was a span of 6 bases. The CDR3 loop spans 13 amino acids. Combining the CDR3 with reference TRBV7-9 and TRBJ1-5 gives the whole variable domain DTGVSQNPRHKITKRGQNVTFRCDPISEHNRLYWYRQTLGQGPEFLTYFQNEAQLEKSRLLSDRFSAERPKGSFSTLEIQRTEQGDSAMYLCASSLTGNQPQHFGDGTRLSIL.

This clone has just one count. The chain uses TRBV7-3 and TRBJ2-7; 7 bases map to TRBD2. This CDR3 has 15 residues. CDR1 and CDR2 from the germline V gene are SGHTA and FQGTGA. The trim removed 2 bases at V and 2 bases at J, leaving 6 bases unmatched. The CDR3 sequence: CASSLYWGGPYEQYF. DNA for the CDR3: TGTGCCAGCAGCTTATATTGGGGAGGGCCCTACGAGCAGTACTTC.

The chain recombines TRBV9 with TRBJ2-1, with 9 bases identical to TRBD2. Germline V CDR1 and CDR2: SGDLS, YYNGEE. The V and J ends lost 3 bases and 8 bases, in that order; junction bases with no gene match: 12. The CDR3 loop spans 16 amino acids. CDR3 bases: TGTGCCAGCAGCGAGGGTGGGCTAGCGGGATTGTATGAGCAGTTCTTC. Translated: CASSEGGLAGLYEQFF.

Only one count was recorded for this clone. V and J are TRBV7-9 and TRBJ2-1; D possibly corresponds to TRBD2 (5 bases). The CDR3 is 16 amino acids. Germline V lookup: CDR1 SEHNR, CDR2 FQNEAQ (reference sequence). V was cut by 1 base and J by 3 bases, with 13 bases left in between. Here the CDR3 reads CASSLEIDYFYNEQFF. DNA of the CDR3: TGTGCCAGCAGCTTAGAAATAGACTACTTCTACAATGAGCAGTTCTTC.

Only a few counts were recorded for this clone. The J gene is TRBJ1-6, the V gene TRBV18, with TRBD1 matching 7 bases. Germline loops: CDR1 KGHSH, CDR2 LQKENI. The CDR3 is 17 amino acids. J gave up 5 bases and V 2 bases, and 9 bases lay outside the gene matches. The CDR3 sequence: CASSPMSRGLNNSPLHF. As DNA, the CDR3 is TGTGCCAGCTCACCAATGTCGAGGGGGCTGAATAATTCACCCCTCCACTTT.

The chain is built from TRBV12-2 and TRBJ2-2; the listed D gene, TRBD2, was not tested against the DNA. TRBV12-2 is a documented pseudogene. The CDR3 is made up of 20 amino acids. This chain's CDR3 is CASRLARTKLAGGPHGELFF. The DNA for the CDR3 is TGTGCAAGTCGCTTAGCGAGGACGAAGCTAGCGGGAGGGCCGCACGGGGAGCTGTTTTTT.

This chain links TRBV7-2 with TRBJ2-7; perhaps TRBD2 as D (5 bases). V shed 0 bases and J shed 5 bases, with 8 bases lying between them. The CDR3 consists of 13 residues. The germline CDR1 and CDR2 sequences are SGHTA and FQGNSA. The CDR3: CASSLADGDEQYF. In DNA form, the CDR3 reads TGTGCCAGCAGCTTAGCGGACGGGGACGAGCAGTACTTC.

On this clone itself: At one of its ends the junction is not consistent with the germline gene, which may arise from a read error. V gene TRBV7-7 combines with J gene TRBJ2-5, with 12 bases fitting TRBD2. This CDR3 is 15 amino acids long. CDR1 SSHAT and CDR2 FNYEAQ come from the germline V gene (reference sequence). Here the CDR3 DNA reads TGTGCTAGCAGCTTAAACCTAGCGGGAGGGGAGACCCAGTACTTC. Residues: CASSLNLAGGETQYF.

The genes are TRBV2 and TRBJ1-2; D uncertain. The germline V and J ends were trimmed by 6 bases and 5 bases, with 19 bases remaining between them. Looked up from germline, CDR1 is SNHLY and CDR2 is FYNNEI. This CDR3 has 15 amino acids. The CDR3 protein is CASREDDHEYYGYTF. CDR3 bases: TGTGCCAGCAGGGAGGACGACCACGAGTATTATGGCTACACCTTC.

The chain combines TRBV5-5 with TRBJ2-3, with 9 bases fitting TRBD2. The junction had 10 bases not matched to a gene; V was cut back by 3 bases and J by 5 bases. Germline CDR1 and CDR2: SGHKS and YYEKEE (reference sequence). The CDR3 runs to 16 residues. In DNA, the CDR3 is TGTGCCAGCAGCTGGCTGGGCGGGGGGGCCGGAGATACGCAGTATTTT. This translates into CASSWLGGGAGDTQYF.

The rearrangement links TRBV18 to TRBJ2-1; D gene ambiguous. Germline values: CDR1 KGHSH, CDR2 LQKENI. CDR3 size: 14 residues. Trimming removed 3 bases at V and 5 bases at J, with 11 bases between. CDR3 sequence (DNA): TGTGCCAGCTCACCTGCAGTGAATAACAATGAGCAGTTCTTC. As protein: CASSPAVNNNEQFF.

The gene calls are TRBV6-5 and TRBJ2-1; tentative D call: TRBD1 (5 bases). The germline V gene encodes CDR1 MNHEY and CDR2 SVGAGI. There are 15 residues in the CDR3. V shed 5 bases and J shed 6 bases, with 17 bases lying between them. The CDR3 DNA reads as TGTGCCAGCAGTACCATCAGGATAGGGGCCAATGAGCAGTTCTTC. Residues: CASSTIRIGANEQFF.

This chain uses TRBV7-2 with TRBJ1-2; 7 bases line up with TRBD1. CDR3 length: 14 residues. CDR1 and CDR2 from the germline V gene are SGHTA and FQGNSA. The junction had 9 bases not matched to a gene; V was cut back by 4 bases and J by 7 bases. The CDR3 DNA reads as TGTGCCAGCAGCTCGACAGGGAATGTCGGTGGCTACACCTTC. As protein: CASSSTGNVGGYTF.